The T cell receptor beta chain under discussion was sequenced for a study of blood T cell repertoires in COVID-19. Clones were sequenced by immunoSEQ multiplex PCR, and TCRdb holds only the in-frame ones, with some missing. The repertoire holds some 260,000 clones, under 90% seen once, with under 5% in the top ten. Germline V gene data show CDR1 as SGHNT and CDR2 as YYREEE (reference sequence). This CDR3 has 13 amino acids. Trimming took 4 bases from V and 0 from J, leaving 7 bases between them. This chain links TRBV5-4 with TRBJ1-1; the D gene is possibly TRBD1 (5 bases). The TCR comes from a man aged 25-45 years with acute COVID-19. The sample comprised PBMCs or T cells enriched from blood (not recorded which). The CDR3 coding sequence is TGTGCCAGCAGCCTCAGGGTGAACACTGAAGCTTTCTTT. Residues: CASSLRVNTEAFF. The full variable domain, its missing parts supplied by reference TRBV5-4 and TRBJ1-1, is ETGVTQSPTHLIKTRGQQVTLRCSSQSGHNTVSWYQQALGQGPQFIFQYYREEENGRGNFPPRFSGLQFPNYSSELNVNALELDDSALYLCASSLRVNTEAFFGQGTRLTVV.